This TCR beta chain was sequenced for a study of T cells in localized non-small cell lung cancer. The study's findings and limits: It was uninvolved adjacent lung that showed the highest T cell clonality, exceeding tumor. In adjacent lung appeared a median 57 of the top 100 tumor clones.

Assay: immunoSEQ multiplex PCR; the TCRdb copy retains only in-frame clones and omits some. Here the sample spans tens of thousands of clones, about four fifths being singletons. The sample holds one count of this clone. Its antigen remains unidentified. With V trimmed by 4 bases and J by 4 bases, 7 bases remained unmatched. The length of the CDR3 is 14 residues. Germline V gives CDR1 SGHRS, CDR2 YFSETQ. The sequenced sample was peripheral blood, obtained before any cancer treatment. The source of this sequence is a man between 35 and 75 years old with stage I lung adenocarcinoma. The chain carries TRBV5-1 and TRBJ1-1, with 7 nucleotides matching TRBD1. The CDR3 DNA sequence: TGCGCCAGCAGCCCTTCACAGGGGCCCACTGAAGCTTTCTTT. Residues: CASSPSQGPTEAFF.